The clone carrying this T cell receptor (beta chain) has a handful of counts. Trimming removed 5 bases from V and 6 bases from J; junction bases left unmatched: 10. The CDR3 covers 16 residues. The germline gives CDR1 LNHDA, CDR2 SQIVND (reference sequence). The sample is drawn from a study of blood T cell repertoires in COVID-19. Libraries were prepared by immunoSEQ multiplex PCR; TCRdb keeps only in-frame clonotypes and omits some of them. The sample holds roughly 220,000 clones, 86% seen once. This TCR came from a woman aged 40 to 50 with acute COVID-19. The rearrangement links TRBV19 to TRBJ2-1; TRBD1 matches 10 bases. Sequenced material: PBMCs or T cells enriched from blood (not recorded which). CDR3 sequence: CASSPSEGQGFNEQFF. CDR3 bases: TGTGCCAGTAGTCCGTCCGAGGGACAGGGGTTCAATGAGCAGTTCTTC.